This T cell receptor beta chain was recovered during a study of Graves' ophthalmopathy and Graves' hyperthyroidism. The study's findings and limits: Most thyroid clonotypes with frequency above 0.001 were detected in blood too.

Ophthalmopathy donors' eye disease showed moderate-to-severe activity, CAS of at least 3, NOSPECS of at least 4 and duration under 3 months. Researchers turned away patients with other autoimmune diseases, uncontrolled infections, pregnancy or lactation. J was trimmed by 3 bases and V by 3 bases; bases with no gene match: 4. Germline loops: CDR1 LGHNA, CDR2 YNFKEQ. The CDR3 runs to 16 residues. The study amplified TCR beta CDR3 regions using RNA transcripts. HTBI primers were employed in first-round RT-PCR, then a second-round multiplex PCR followed. Each CDR3 protein gets one entry after TCRdb re-called the multiplex PCR reads with MiXCR. The sample has 300,000 to 350,000 distinct CDR3 sequences, roughly a sixth seen once. In this sample, this clonotype turned up many times. Its antigen is unknown.

The clonotype originates from an adult man with Graves' ophthalmopathy. Material: peripheral blood. The chain recombines TRBV4-2 with TRBJ2-2, with 10 bases aligning to TRBD2. The CDR3 protein is CASSQGTSAHTGELFF. DNA of the CDR3: TGTGCCAGCAGCCAGGGGACTAGCGCTCACACCGGGGAGCTGTTTTTT.